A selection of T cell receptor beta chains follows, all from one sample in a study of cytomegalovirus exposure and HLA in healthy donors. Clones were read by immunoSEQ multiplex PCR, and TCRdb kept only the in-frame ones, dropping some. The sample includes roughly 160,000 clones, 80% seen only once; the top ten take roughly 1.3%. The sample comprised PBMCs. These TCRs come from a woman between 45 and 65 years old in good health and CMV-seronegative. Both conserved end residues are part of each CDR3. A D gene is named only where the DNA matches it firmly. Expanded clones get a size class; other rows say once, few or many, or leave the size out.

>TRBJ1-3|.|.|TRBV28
CASSFFFGRSTRNTIYF
TGTGCCAGCAGTTTCTTTTTTGGCCGGTCGACTAGGAACACCATATATTTT
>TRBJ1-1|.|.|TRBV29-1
CSVITEGHLGTEAFF
TGCAGCGTTATCACCGAGGGACACTTGGGCACTGAAGCTTTCTTT
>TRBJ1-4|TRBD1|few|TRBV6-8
CASSYSRDRGQGGTNEKLFF
TGTGCCAGCAGTTACTCAAGGGACAGGGGGCAGGGAGGAACTAATGAAAAACTGTTTTTT
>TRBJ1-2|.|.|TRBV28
CASSLNFQGLRGYTF
TGTGCCAGCAGTTTAAATTTCCAGGGCTTGAGGGGCTACACCTTC
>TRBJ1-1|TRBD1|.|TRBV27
CASSPGDRVVPAFF
TGTGCCAGCAGTCCTGGGGACAGGGTCGTGCCGGCTTTCTTT
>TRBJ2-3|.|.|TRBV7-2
CASSSIGRIDTQYF
TGTGCCAGCAGCTCAATAGGGAGGATAGATACGCAGTATTTT
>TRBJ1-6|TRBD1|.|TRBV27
CASSLMFGTGGSPLHF
TGTGCCAGCAGTTTAATGTTTGGGACAGGGGGATCACCCCTCCACTTT
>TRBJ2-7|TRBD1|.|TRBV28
CASLPGTGSIGYF
TGTGCCAGCCTCCCCGGGACAGGGAGCATTGGGTACTTC
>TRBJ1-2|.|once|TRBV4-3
CASSQEVSGINGYTF
TGCGCCAGCAGCCAAGAAGTTTCAGGGATAAATGGCTACACCTTC
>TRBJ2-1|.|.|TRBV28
CASNPSGSRGEQFF
TGTGCCAGCAACCCCAGCGGGTCCCGGGGTGAGCAGTTCTTC
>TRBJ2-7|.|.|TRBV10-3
CAISLDSELYEQYF
TGTGCCATCAGCCTCGACTCCGAGCTATACGAGCAGTACTTC
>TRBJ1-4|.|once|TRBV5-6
CASSLSGAGDEKLFF
TGTGCCAGCAGCTTGTCAGGGGCTGGCGATGAAAAACTGTTTTTT
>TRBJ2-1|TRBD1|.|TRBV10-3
CAISDHPGQNPNEQFF
TGTGCCATCAGTGATCATCCGGGACAGAACCCTAATGAGCAGTTCTTC
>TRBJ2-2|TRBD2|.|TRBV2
CASKAGGLNTGELFF
TGTGCCAGCAAAGCGGGAGGGTTGAACACCGGGGAGCTGTTTTTT